The 23 T cell receptor beta chains below come from one sample, sequenced in a study of Ad26.COV2.S vaccination and SARS-CoV-2 variants. Treatment: 15 to 20 received Ad26.COV2.S at low or high dose, single or two shots; about 5 received placebo; per-sample allocation not given. Day 63 after the first vaccine or placebo injection was the time point for sampling. Sequencing was performed with immunoSEQ multiplex PCR; in TCRdb, only in-frame clones are kept and a portion is missing. The sample yields a few hundred thousand clones, 90% seen once. This specimen consisted of peripheral blood, obtained in a trial of Ad26.COV2.S vaccine versus placebo. The receptor set was obtained from a person aged 18-65 years who received the Ad26.COV2.S COVID-19 vaccine or a placebo.

This chain uses TRBV6-2 or TRBV6-3 with TRBJ1-1; D is undetermined. Trimming stripped 1 base from V and 10 bases from J, with 10 bases between. Per the germline V gene, CDR1 is MNHEY and CDR2 is SVGEGT. This CDR3 region has 12 residues. CDR3 coding DNA: TGTGCCAGCAGTTACTGGCGCTCGCGAGCTTTCTTT. Encoded protein: CASSYWRSRAFF.

The chain combines TRBV6-2 or TRBV6-3 with TRBJ2-2, with no clear D. CDR1 is MNHEY, CDR2 SVGEGT, per germline. This CDR3 spans 14 amino acids. The germline V and J ends were trimmed by 4 bases and 0 bases, with 6 bases remaining between them. Here the CDR3 reads CASSSPSNTGELFF. CDR3 nucleotides: TGTGCCAGCAGTTCACCGTCGAACACCGGGGAGCTGTTTTTT.

The V call is TRBV28, the J call TRBJ1-6; D remains ambiguous. Germline V lookup: CDR1 MDHEN, CDR2 SYDVKM. V was cut by 2 bases and J by 9 bases, with 2 bases left in between. The CDR3 is made up of 11 amino acids. The CDR3: CASSLGSPLHF. Written as DNA, the CDR3 is TGTGCCAGCAGTTTAGGTTCACCCCTCCACTTT.

The chain joins TRBV29-1 to TRBJ1-2; the D is unclear. The CDR3 contains 9 residues. With 4 bases removed from V and 8 bases from J, the gap between germline ends came to 5 bases. The germline CDR1 and CDR2 sequences are SQVTM and ANQGSEA. The CDR3 sequence: CSVGRGYTF. The CDR3 nucleotides read TGCAGCGTTGGACGGGGCTACACCTTC. Based on the CDR3 plus reference TRBV29-1 and TRBJ1-2, the full variable domain is SAVISQKPSRDICQRGTSLTIQCQVDSQVTMMFWYRQQPGQSLTLIATANQGSEATYESGFVIDKFPISRPNLTFSTLTVSNMSPEDSSIYLCSVGRGYTFGSGTRLTVV.

The chain recombines TRBV6-5 with TRBJ1-1; TRBD1 agrees at 8 bases. The CDR3 consists of 15 residues. The V segment lost 5 bases and the J segment 3 bases; nucleotides outside the gene matches: 8. CDR1 is MNHEY, CDR2 SVGAGI, per germline. CDR3 loop: CASSTDRETHTEAFF. The CDR3 region has the DNA TGTGCCAGCAGTACGGACAGGGAGACTCACACTGAAGCTTTCTTT.

The count of this clone is one. The genes are TRBV5-1 and TRBJ1-2, with a possible D match to TRBD1 (5 bases). Germline values: CDR1 SGHRS, CDR2 YFSETQ. The CDR3 has 15 residues. Trimming shortened V by 3 bases and J by 0 bases, and 12 bases separated the two germline ends. In DNA, the CDR3 is TGCGCCAGCAGCTCCCGGGACGCAGCTAACTATGGCTACACCTTC. It encodes CASSSRDAANYGYTF. Full variable domain (remainder filled in from reference TRBV5-1 and TRBJ1-2): KAGVTQTPRYLIKTRGQQVTLSCSPISGHRSVSWYQQTPGQGLQFLFEYFSETQRNKGNFPGRFSGRQFSNSRSEMNVSTLELGDSALYLCASSSRDAANYGYTFGSGTRLTVV.

This sequence joins TRBV5-8 and TRBJ2-7; either TRBD1 or TRBD2 may fit D (5 bases each). The CDR3 totals 13 residues. The germline V gene has CDR1 SGHTS and CDR2 YDEGEE. Trimming took 5 bases from V and 4 from J, leaving 13 bases between them. The CDR3 region is CASSRGVLYEQYV. CDR3 nucleotides: TGTGCCAGCAGTCGAGGGGTACTATACGAGCAGTACGTC.

The J gene is TRBJ2-7, the V gene TRBV18, with a possible D match to TRBD2 (5 bases). The CDR3 is 13 amino acids. Germline loops: CDR1 KGHSH, CDR2 LQKENI. V dropped 3 bases and J dropped 2 bases, with 8 bases sitting between them. The CDR3 bases are TGTGCCAGCTCACCTATCGGGGCCTACGAGCAGTACTTC. It translates to CASSPIGAYEQYF. Complete variable domain (other parts from reference TRBV18 and TRBJ2-7): NAGVMQNPRHLVRRRGQEARLRCSPMKGHSHVYWYRQLPEEGLKFMVYLQKENIIDESGMPKERFSAEFPKEGPSILRIQQVVRGDSAAYFCASSPIGAYEQYFGPGTRLTVT.

Concerning this clone itself: One end of the junction varies from germline; a read error may be responsible. The chain is built from TRBV24-1 and TRBJ1-2; D remains unclear. The CDR3 covers 13 residues. Germline V gives CDR1 KGHDR, CDR2 SFDVKD. The CDR3 reads CATSGGVHYDYTF. The CDR3 coding sequence is TGTGCCACCAGTGGTGGGGTTCACTATGACTACACCTTC.

This chain joins TRBV27 and TRBJ1-5; D is undetermined. The CDR3 contains 13 residues. V was clipped by 8 bases and J by 6 bases, with 14 bases between them. Germline CDR1 and CDR2: MNHEY and SMNVEV (reference sequence). For the CDR3, the DNA is TGTGCCAGCTCTGTCCACCAAAGTCAGCCCCAGCATTTT. This gives the protein CASSVHQSQPQHF.

This sequence joins TRBV7-2 and TRBJ2-5; tentative D call: TRBD2 (5 bases). Germline V gives CDR1 SGHTA, CDR2 FQGNSA. Trimming pared 2 bases from V and 4 bases from J, leaving 14 bases between. The CDR3 is 15 residues long. This CDR3 is CASSLKALRGETQYF. The CDR3 bases are TGTGCCAGCAGCTTAAAGGCTCTTCGGGGAGAGACCCAGTACTTC.

The rearrangement joins TRBV6-5 to TRBJ1-5; no reliable D call. Trimming stripped 7 bases from V and 5 bases from J, with 12 bases between. In germline, CDR1 is MNHEY, CDR2 SVGAGI. This CDR3 spans 13 amino acids. CDR3 protein: CASMGSKDQPQHF. In nucleotides, the CDR3 is TGTGCCAGCATGGGGAGTAAGGATCAGCCCCAGCATTTT.

The chain combines TRBV28 with TRBJ1-1; possibly TRBD1 for D (6 bases). Germline V gene lookup returns CDR1 MDHEN and CDR2 SYDVKM. V gave up 5 bases and J gave up 2 bases, with 18 bases separating them. This CDR3 spans 16 amino acids. The CDR3 nucleotides are TGTGCCAGCAGTACCGTGGGGGCAGGGTTTAACACTGAAGCTTTCTTT. Its translation: CASSTVGAGFNTEAFF.

In its sample, this clone was seen once. V usage is TRBV2 and J usage is TRBJ1-5; possible D gene TRBD1, 5 bases. Trimming took 4 bases from V and 1 from J, leaving 8 bases between them. Germline CDR1 SNHLY, CDR2 FYNNEI. The CDR3 consists of 14 residues. The CDR3: CASSVKGSNQPQHF. The CDR3 DNA sequence: TGTGCCAGCAGTGTAAAGGGGAGCAATCAGCCCCAGCATTTT. The full variable domain, its missing parts supplied by reference TRBV2 and TRBJ1-5, is EPEVTQTPSHQVTQMGQEVILRCVPISNHLYFYWYRQILGQKVEFLVSFYNNEISEKSEIFDDQFSVERPDGSNFTLKIRSTKLEDSAMYFCASSVKGSNQPQHFGDGTRLSIL.

The chain is built from TRBV11-2 and TRBJ2-7; 9 bases are shared with TRBD2. Germline CDR1 reads SGHAT; CDR2 reads FQNNGV. The V and J ends lost 5 bases and 1 base, in that order; junction bases with no gene match: 12. The CDR3 is 17 amino acids. CDR3 amino acids: CASSPPSGLAGSYEQYF. The CDR3 bases are TGTGCCAGCAGCCCACCCTCCGGGCTAGCGGGATCCTACGAGCAGTACTTC.

The chain recombines TRBV27 with TRBJ2-1; 8 bases fit TRBD1. The V segment lost 3 bases and the J segment 2 bases; nucleotides outside the gene matches: 0. CDR3 length: 14 amino acids. Germline lookup yields CDR1 MNHEY and CDR2 SMNVEV (reference sequence). In DNA form, the CDR3 reads TGTGCCAGCAGTTTGACAGGGGCCTACAATGAGCAGTTCTTC. This translates into CASSLTGAYNEQFF.

V usage is TRBV7-9 and J usage is TRBJ2-2; a possible D gene is TRBD1 (6 bases). Germline CDR1 and CDR2: SEHNR and FQNEAQ (reference sequence). CDR3 length: 15 amino acids. V was shortened by 1 base and J by 4 bases, with 10 bases between the two germline ends. CDR3 loop: CASSLERQVTGELFF. The CDR3 DNA is TGTGCCAGCAGCTTAGAGAGACAGGTCACCGGGGAGCTGTTTTTT.

V and J are TRBV7-9 and TRBJ1-2; TRBD1 agrees at 9 bases. The germline V gene encodes CDR1 SEHNR and CDR2 FQNEAQ (reference sequence). This CDR3 comprises 15 residues. J was trimmed by 5 bases and V by 2 bases; bases with no gene match: 6. CDR3 nucleotides: TGTGCCAGCAGCTTAATGGACAGGGGCATATATGGCTACACCTTC. This sequence encodes CASSLMDRGIYGYTF.

The chain is built from TRBV5-1 and TRBJ2-5; D is unresolved. Germline V CDR1 and CDR2: SGHRS, YFSETQ. The CDR3 length is 13 residues. Trimming pared 3 bases from V and 5 bases from J, leaving 11 bases between. In DNA form, the CDR3 reads TGCGCCAGCAGCTCCCCCGGTCGGGAGACCCAGTACTTC. It is translated as CASSSPGRETQYF.

The gene calls are TRBV7-9 and TRBJ1-2, with 7 bases fitting TRBD1. CDR1 is SEHNR and CDR2 is FQNEAQ in the germline V gene (reference sequence). This CDR3 contains 12 residues. V was clipped by 1 base and J by 10 bases; unmatched bases: 3. CDR3 in DNA: TGTGCCAGCAGCTTAGAGCAGGGGGTCTACACCTTC. Its translation: CASSLEQGVYTF.

The CDR3 DNA sequence: TGTGCCAGCAGCGTAGGGGTGCAAGGGGTTGAAGCTTTCTTT. Translation gives CASSVGVQGVEAFF. V usage is TRBV9 and J usage is TRBJ1-1; D perhaps matches TRBD1 (5 bases). The CDR3 runs 14 residues. Germline V gene lookup returns CDR1 SGDLS and CDR2 YYNGEE. V lost 0 bases and J 7 bases, leaving 13 bases between the germline ends.

This chain connects TRBV28 to TRBJ1-3, with TRBD1 matching over 10 bases. The CDR3 loop spans 14 amino acids. CDR1 and CDR2 from the germline V gene are MDHEN and SYDVKM. V shed 8 bases, J shed 4 bases, and the junction held 5 bases outside the gene matches. CDR3: CASRDRGSGNTIYF. CDR3 sequence (DNA): TGTGCCAGCCGGGACAGGGGTTCCGGAAACACCATATATTTT.

The chain recombines TRBV19 with TRBJ1-4, with D perhaps TRBD1 (5 bases). Germline CDR1 reads LNHDA; CDR2 reads SQIVND (reference sequence). V lost 5 bases and J 4 bases, leaving 20 bases between the germline ends. CDR3 length: 17 residues. CDR3 protein: CASSLHPLTDDNEKLFF. Here the CDR3 DNA reads TGTGCCAGTAGTCTGCACCCTTTGACAGACGATAATGAAAAACTGTTTTTT.